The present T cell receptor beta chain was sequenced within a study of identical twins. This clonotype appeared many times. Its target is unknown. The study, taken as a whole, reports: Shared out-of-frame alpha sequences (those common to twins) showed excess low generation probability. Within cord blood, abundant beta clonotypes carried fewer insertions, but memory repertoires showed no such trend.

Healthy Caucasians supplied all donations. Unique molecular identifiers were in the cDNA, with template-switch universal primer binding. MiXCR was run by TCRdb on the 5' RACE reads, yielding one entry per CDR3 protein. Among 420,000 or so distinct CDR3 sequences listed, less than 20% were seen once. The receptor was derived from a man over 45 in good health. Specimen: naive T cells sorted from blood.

The CDR3 DNA reads as TGCAGCGTTGCCGCGAACACCGGGGAGCTGTTTTTT. Its translation: CSVAANTGELFF. The V and J genes are TRBV29-1 and TRBJ2-2; the D is unclear. V was cut by 4 bases and J by 0 bases, with 3 bases left in between. The germline V gene encodes CDR1 SQVTM and CDR2 ANQGSEA. CDR3 length equals 12 residues.